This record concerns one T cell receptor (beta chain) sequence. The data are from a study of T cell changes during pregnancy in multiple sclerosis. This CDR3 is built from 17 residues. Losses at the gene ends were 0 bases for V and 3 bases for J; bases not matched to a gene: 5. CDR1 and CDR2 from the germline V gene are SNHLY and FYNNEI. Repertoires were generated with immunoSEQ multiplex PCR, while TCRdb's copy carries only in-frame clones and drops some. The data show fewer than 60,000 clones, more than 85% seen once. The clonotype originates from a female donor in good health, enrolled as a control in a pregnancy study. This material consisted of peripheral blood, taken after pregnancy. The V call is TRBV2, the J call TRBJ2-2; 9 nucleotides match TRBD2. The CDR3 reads CASSEAGLARDTGELFF. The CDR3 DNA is TGTGCCAGCAGTGAAGCGGGACTAGCTAGGGACACCGGGGAGCTGTTTTTT.